Listed below are T cell receptor beta chains from one sample, sequenced in a study of blood T cell repertoires in COVID-19. The assay was immunoSEQ multiplex PCR, and TCRdb's table has in-frame clones only and misses some. The sample has around 400,000 clones, about 90% seen once; the top ten hold 1.5% to 2%. The sequencing input was PBMCs or T cells enriched from blood (not recorded which). The receptors originated from a woman younger than 45 who had recovered from COVID-19. The conserved cysteine and the conserved F or W are not part of the CDR3 here. Each record gives: V gene, J gene, CDR3 protein.

V: TRBV10-2
J: TRBJ2-1
CDR3: ASSEFRRGHYNEQF

V: TRBV11-2
J: TRBJ2-2
CDR3: ASSLGTSPKFTGELF

V: TRBV24-1
J: TRBJ1-2
CDR3: ATSDMAGKGLRYGYT

V: TRBV6-1
J: TRBJ1-2
CDR3: ASSEAFGEPLRVYGYT

V: TRBV27
J: TRBJ2-7
CDR3: ASSLGTGDTYEQY

V: TRBV7-9
J: TRBJ1-2
CDR3: ASSLTTGYYGYT

V: TRBV7-2
J: TRBJ2-7
CDR3: ASSSSGGDEQY

V: TRBV5-1
J: TRBJ2-1
CDR3: ASSSRLAQDEQF

V: TRBV28
J: TRBJ2-7
CDR3: ASSLGGTPSYEQY

V: TRBV11-2
J: TRBJ1-6
CDR3: ASSLVGTENSPLH

V: TRBV5-5
J: TRBJ2-2
CDR3: ASSFRQVNTGELF

V: TRBV11-3
J: TRBJ1-2
CDR3: ASRQKGAVFYGYT

V: TRBV7-3
J: TRBJ2-7
CDR3: ASSLGRDSRMQY

V: TRBV11-2
J: TRBJ2-1
CDR3: ASSSSSGSSYNEQF

V: TRBV6-5
J: TRBJ1-2
CDR3: ASSYSYTTSVKGYT

V: TRBV19
J: TRBJ2-7
CDR3: ASSIEALAGAPLGEQY

V: TRBV18
J: TRBJ1-2
CDR3: ASSPTGQGSAGYT

V: TRBV24-1
J: TRBJ2-7
CDR3: ATSGGGEQY

V: TRBV2
J: TRBJ1-1
CDR3: ASSEDRIDTEAF

V: TRBV7-2
J: TRBJ2-7
CDR3: ASSLGTGVGYEQY

V: TRBV7-2
J: TRBJ1-6
CDR3: ASRMGTGDSPLH

V: TRBV24-1
J: NA
CDR3: ATSRDSLDEQY

V: TRBV7-9
J: TRBJ1-5
CDR3: ASSRTGEGRNQPQH

V: TRBV9
J: TRBJ2-5
CDR3: ASSEALGGLLKTQY

V: TRBV7-8
J: TRBJ2-2
CDR3: ASSLVVANTGELF

V: TRBV7-8
J: TRBJ2-7
CDR3: ASSQDRGDYEQY

V: TRBV30
J: TRBJ2-7
CDR3: AWSVVAGSSEQY

V: TRBV21-1
J: TRBJ1-2
CDR3: ASSKGQRENYGYT

V: TRBV9
J: TRBJ2-1
CDR3: ASSVTSGTYNEQF

V: TRBV30
J: TRBJ1-1
CDR3: AWIDQERAEAF

V: TRBV7-2
J: TRBJ1-2
CDR3: ASSPGGSLYGYT

V: TRBV27
J: TRBJ2-7
CDR3: ASSLSAASGMGEQY

V: TRBV7-9
J: TRBJ1-4
CDR3: ASSPTTVAAEKLF

V: TRBV5-1
J: TRBJ1-2
CDR3: ASSPTGTKNHGYT

V: TRBV6-5
J: TRBJ1-2
CDR3: ASSYVGLGSSGYT